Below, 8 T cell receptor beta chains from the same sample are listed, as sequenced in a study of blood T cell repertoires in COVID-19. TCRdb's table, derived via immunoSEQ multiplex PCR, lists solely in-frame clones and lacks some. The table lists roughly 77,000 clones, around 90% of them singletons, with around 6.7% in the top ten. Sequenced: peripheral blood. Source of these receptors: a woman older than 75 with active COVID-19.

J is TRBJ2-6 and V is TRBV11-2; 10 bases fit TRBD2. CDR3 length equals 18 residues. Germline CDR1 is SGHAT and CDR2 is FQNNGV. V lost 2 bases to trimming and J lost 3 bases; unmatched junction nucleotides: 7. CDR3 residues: CASSLSTSGALGANVLTF. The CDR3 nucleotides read TGTGCCAGCAGCTTAAGTACTAGCGGGGCCCTTGGGGCCAACGTCCTGACTTTC.

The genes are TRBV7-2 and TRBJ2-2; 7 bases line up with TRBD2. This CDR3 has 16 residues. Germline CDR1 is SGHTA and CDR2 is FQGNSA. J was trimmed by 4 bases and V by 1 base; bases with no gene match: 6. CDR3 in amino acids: CASSLESGKVTGELFF. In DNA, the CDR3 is TGTGCCAGCAGCTTAGAGAGCGGGAAAGTCACCGGGGAGCTGTTTTTT.

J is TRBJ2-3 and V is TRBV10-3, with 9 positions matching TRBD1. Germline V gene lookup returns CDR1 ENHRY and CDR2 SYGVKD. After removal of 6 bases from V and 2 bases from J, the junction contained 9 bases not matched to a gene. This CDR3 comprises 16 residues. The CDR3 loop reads CAIRGLGQGSTDTQYF. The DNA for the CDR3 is TGTGCCATCAGGGGGTTGGGACAGGGATCCACAGATACGCAGTATTTT.

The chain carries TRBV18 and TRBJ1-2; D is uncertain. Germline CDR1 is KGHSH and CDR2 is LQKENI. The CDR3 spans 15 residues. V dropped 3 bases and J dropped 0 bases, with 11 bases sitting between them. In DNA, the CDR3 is TGTGCCAGCTCACCGCCCAACTTAGCTAACTATGGCTACACCTTC. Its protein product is CASSPPNLANYGYTF.

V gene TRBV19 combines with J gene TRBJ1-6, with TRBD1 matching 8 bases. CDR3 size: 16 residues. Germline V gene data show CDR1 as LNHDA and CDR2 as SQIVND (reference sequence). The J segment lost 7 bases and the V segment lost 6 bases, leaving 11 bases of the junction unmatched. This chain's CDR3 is CASRTDTGQGNSPLHF. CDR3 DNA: TGTGCCAGTAGGACAGACACTGGACAGGGAAATTCACCCCTCCACTTT.

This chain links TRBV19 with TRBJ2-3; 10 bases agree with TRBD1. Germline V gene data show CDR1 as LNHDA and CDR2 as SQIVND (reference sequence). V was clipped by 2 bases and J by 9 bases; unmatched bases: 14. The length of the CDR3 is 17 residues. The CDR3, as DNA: TGTGCCAGTAGTATAATCTCCCTGACAGGGGGCGAGGCGACGCAGTATTTT. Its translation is CASSIISLTGGEATQYF.

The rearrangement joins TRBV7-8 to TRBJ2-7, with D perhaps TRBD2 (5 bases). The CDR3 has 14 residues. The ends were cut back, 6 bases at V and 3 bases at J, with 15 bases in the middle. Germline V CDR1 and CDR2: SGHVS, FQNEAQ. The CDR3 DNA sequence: TGTGCCAGCAGAACCCGGGGTATGGGCTACGAGCAGTACTTC. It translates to CASRTRGMGYEQYF.

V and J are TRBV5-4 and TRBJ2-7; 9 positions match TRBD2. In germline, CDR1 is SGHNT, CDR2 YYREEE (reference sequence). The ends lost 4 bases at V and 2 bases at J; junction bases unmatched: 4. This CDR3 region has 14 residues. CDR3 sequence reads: CASSSGRTAYEQYF. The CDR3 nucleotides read TGTGCCAGCAGCAGCGGGAGGACCGCCTACGAGCAGTACTTC.